This TCR beta chain is drawn from a study of blood T cell repertoires in COVID-19. Clones were read by immunoSEQ multiplex PCR, and TCRdb kept only the in-frame ones, dropping some. The table lists about 230,000 clones, more than 65% of them singletons. This clone was observed at least ten times. The junction had 10 bases not matched to a gene; V was cut back by 3 bases and J by 6 bases. The CDR3 is made up of 16 amino acids. Germline CDR1 is SGHNT and CDR2 is YENEEA. The chain is built from TRBV11-3 and TRBJ2-2; 7 bases line up with TRBD2. Material: peripheral blood. This clonotype originated in an elderly woman with acute or convalescent COVID-19. CDR3 sequence reads: CASSLRWQGGAGELFF. In DNA, the CDR3 is TGTGCCAGCAGCTTGCGGTGGCAGGGAGGGGCCGGGGAGCTGTTTTTT.